This T cell receptor beta chain is drawn from a study of T cell changes during pregnancy in multiple sclerosis. Produced via immunoSEQ multiplex PCR; TCRdb's table is partial and in-frame only. The sample holds over 45,000 clones; 85% to 95% are singletons and the top ten take approximately 2.2%. This material consisted of peripheral blood, taken in the third trimester of pregnancy. This TCR derives from a female donor with multiple sclerosis, enrolled in a pregnancy study.

The chain's CDR3 is CASSSNGGDYQPQHF. The CDR3 region has the DNA TGTGCCAGTAGCTCTAACGGGGGAGATTATCAGCCCCAGCATTTT. The J gene is TRBJ1-5, the V gene TRBV19; possible D gene TRBD1, 5 bases. Trimming shortened V by 6 bases and J by 5 bases, and 17 bases separated the two germline ends. Germline lookup yields CDR1 LNHDA and CDR2 SQIVND (reference sequence). The CDR3 extends over 15 amino acids.